This is a list of T cell receptor beta chains from one sample in a study of early T cells in non-severe SARS-CoV-2 infection. TCRdb re-called the 5' RACE reads through MiXCR, storing one row per CDR3 protein. Among approximately 84,000 distinct CDR3 sequences listed, 15% were seen once. Sequenced: whole blood. Receptor source: an adult who was a healthcare worker with PCR-confirmed SARS-CoV-2 infection or an uninfected control (not recorded which). Each CDR3 is given with its conserved first and last residue. D genes are given only for firm matches. Only part of the rows carry a size: once, few, many, or a class if the clone is expanded.

V gene	clone size	D gene	J gene	CDR3 DNA	CDR3 protein
TRBV29-1	NA	NA	TRBJ2-5	TGCAGCGTTGGGGGGTCCCAAGAGACCCAGTACTTC	CSVGGSQETQYF
TRBV7-9	NA	NA	TRBJ2-7	TGTGCCAGCAGCTTCCGTGGGAGCTCTACCGAGCAGTACTTC	CASSFRGSSTEQYF
TRBV11-2	NA	TRBD1	TRBJ2-3	TGTGCCAGCAGCCCGGCGGTGGGCAGGGGGTATTTGGATACGCAGTATTTT	CASSPAVGRGYLDTQYF
TRBV28	few	NA	TRBJ2-7	TGTGCCAGCCGTTGGAGGGGGGCATACGAGCAGTACTTC	CASRWRGAYEQYF
TRBV20-1	NA	NA	TRBJ2-7	TGCAGTGCTCAACTGCTCCGGGGCCACAGGTACTTC	CSAQLLRGHRYF
TRBV2	NA	NA	TRBJ2-7	TGTGCCAGCAGCGTACCCCCTAGCGAGCAGTACTTC	CASSVPPSEQYF
TRBV6-1	NA	NA	TRBJ2-7	TGTGCCAGCAGTGAAGGTAGATACGAGCAGTACTTC	CASSEGRYEQYF
TRBV18	many	TRBD2	TRBJ2-1	TGTGCCAGCTCACGTCGGGAGGGGAACTACAATGAGCAGTTCTTC	CASSRREGNYNEQFF
TRBV27	NA	TRBD1	TRBJ1-2	TGTGCCAGCAGTTTATCGACCCGCGCTCGAACAGGGGGCCCTCCCCACTACACCTTC	CASSLSTRARTGGPPHYTF
TRBV28	NA	TRBD1	TRBJ2-7	TGTGCCAGCAGTCGTTCCGGGACAGGGGTGTACGAGCAGTACTTC	CASSRSGTGVYEQYF
TRBV30	NA	NA	TRBJ2-1	TGTGCCTGGCAGCTTCAGGACTCCTACAATGAGCAGTTCTTC	CAWQLQDSYNEQFF
TRBV11-2	few	NA	TRBJ2-1	TGTGCCAGCAGCTTAGACCCCGGGACTGACGCCTACAATGAGCAGTTCTTC	CASSLDPGTDAYNEQFF
TRBV20-1	many	TRBD2	TRBJ2-7	TGCAGTGCTAGAGATCGAGCGGGAGGGCCCTCCTACGAGCAGTACTTC	CSARDRAGGPSYEQYF
TRBV29-1	NA	NA	TRBJ2-2	TGCAGCGTTGTTCGCCAGGGGAACACCGGGGAGCTGTTTTTT	CSVVRQGNTGELFF
TRBV12-3/TRBV12-4	many	NA	TRBJ2-7	TGTGCCAGCAGGCCCGGGCGCTCCTACGAGCAGTACTTC	CASRPGRSYEQYF
TRBV10-3	NA	NA	TRBJ2-7	TGTGCCATCACGGCTGGATTCGCCTACGAGCAGTACTTC	CAITAGFAYEQYF
TRBV20-1	NA	TRBD1	TRBJ1-6	TGCAGTGCTAGAGATGACAGGGTCCCCAATTCACCCCTCCACTTT	CSARDDRVPNSPLHF
TRBV20-1	many	TRBD2	TRBJ2-7	TGCAGTGCCCAGTGGACTAGCGGGAGAAGGGAGCAGTACTTC	CSAQWTSGRREQYF
TRBV4-1	NA	NA	TRBJ2-1	TGCGCCAGCAGCCAAGCGACCAATGAGCAGTTCTTC	CASSQATNEQFF
TRBV12-3/TRBV12-4	NA	TRBD2	TRBJ2-7	TGTGCCAGCAGTAGCGGGAAGCCCTACGAGCAGTACTTC	CASSSGKPYEQYF
TRBV2	NA	NA	TRBJ1-2	TGTGCCAGCAGCCCCGTGGATGGCTACACCTTC	CASSPVDGYTF
TRBV7-2	few	TRBD1	TRBJ1-1	TGTGCCAGCAGCTCCGGACAGGGCACTGAAGCTTTCTTT	CASSSGQGTEAFF
TRBV11-2	many	TRBD1	TRBJ2-7	TGTGCCAGCAGCTTTTCCGGGACAGCCTCCTACGAGCAGTACTTC	CASSFSGTASYEQYF
TRBV11-2	many	TRBD2	TRBJ2-3	TGTGCCAGCAGCTTCGGGACTAGCGGTATCACAGATACGCAGTATTTT	CASSFGTSGITDTQYF
TRBV2	NA	NA	TRBJ2-1	TGTGCCAGCACACCGGTTGCGTTGTACAATGAGCAGTTCTTC	CASTPVALYNEQFF
TRBV6-6	few	TRBD2	TRBJ2-7	TGTGCCAGCAGCCTAGCGGACGAGCAGTACTTC	CASSLADEQYF
TRBV20-1	many	NA	TRBJ2-1	TGCAGTGCTAGGGGCAGGGGTGCTTCCTACAATGAGCAGTTCTTC	CSARGRGASYNEQFF
TRBV15	many	NA	TRBJ2-7	TGTGCCACCAGCAGAGACCCACTAGAAATGCCGGGCGAGCAGTACTTC	CATSRDPLEMPGEQYF
TRBV27	NA	NA	TRBJ2-3	TGTGCCAGCAGTTTATGGGCAGGGACGACAGATACGCAGTATTTT	CASSLWAGTTDTQYF
TRBV20-1	few	NA	TRBJ1-2	TGCAGTGCTAGAGCCCAGTATGGCTACACCTTC	CSARAQYGYTF
TRBV6-4	NA	NA	TRBJ1-5	TGTGCCAGCAGTGACCGGGACTCAATGAAGCCCCAGCATTTT	CASSDRDSMKPQHF
TRBV7-8	NA	NA	TRBJ2-3	TGTGCCAGCAGCTTATATTTTCGGGAACAGGGAAGGGGAGATACGCAGTATTTT	CASSLYFREQGRGDTQYF
TRBV18	many	NA	TRBJ2-5	TGTGCCAGCTCACCGGGACACCAAGAGACCCAGTACTTC	CASSPGHQETQYF
TRBV7-9	few	NA	TRBJ2-5	TGTGCCAGCAGAGCCGGGAGCAAAAAAGAGACCCAGTACTTC	CASRAGSKKETQYF
TRBV7-3	NA	NA	TRBJ2-7	TGTGCCAGCAGCTCAACCTGGGACACCCCTAACTACGAGCAGTACTTC	CASSSTWDTPNYEQYF
TRBV7-6	many	NA	TRBJ1-4	TGTGCCAGCAGCTTAGCCTGGAAATTCTCAACTAATGAAAAACTGTTTTTT	CASSLAWKFSTNEKLFF
TRBV11-2	NA	NA	TRBJ2-2	TGTGCCAGCTCTTTGCTTGGCTCCACCGGGGAGCTGTTTTTT	CASSLLGSTGELFF
TRBV5-5	few	NA	TRBJ1-4	TGTGCCAGCAGCTTAGCAGACCTGCCTAATGAAAAACTGTTTTTT	CASSLADLPNEKLFF
TRBV10-3	NA	NA	TRBJ2-3	TGTGCCATCAAGAAGGACAGCAATGGAGATACGCAGTATTTT	CAIKKDSNGDTQYF
TRBV13	NA	TRBD1	TRBJ2-5	TGTGCCAGCAGCTTAGGGCCGACAGGGACGGGAGAGACCCAGTACTTC	CASSLGPTGTGETQYF
TRBV7-9	few	NA	TRBJ2-3	TGTGCCAGCAGCTCCGGACATGGTCGGGTGGATACGCAGTATTTT	CASSSGHGRVDTQYF
TRBV7-9	NA	TRBD1	TRBJ1-6	TGTGCCAGCAGCTCCGGGACAGGGTGGCATAATTCACCCCTCCACTTT	CASSSGTGWHNSPLHF